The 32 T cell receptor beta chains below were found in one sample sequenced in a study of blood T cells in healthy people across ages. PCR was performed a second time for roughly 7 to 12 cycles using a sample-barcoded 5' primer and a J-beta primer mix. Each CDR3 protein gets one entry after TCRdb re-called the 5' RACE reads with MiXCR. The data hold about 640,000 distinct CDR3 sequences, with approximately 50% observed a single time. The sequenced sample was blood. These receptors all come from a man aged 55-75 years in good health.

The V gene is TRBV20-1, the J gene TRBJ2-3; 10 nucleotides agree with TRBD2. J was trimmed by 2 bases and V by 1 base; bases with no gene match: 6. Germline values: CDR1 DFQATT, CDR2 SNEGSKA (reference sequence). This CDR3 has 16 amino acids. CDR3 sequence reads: CSARVLGLADTDTQYF. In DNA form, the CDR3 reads TGCAGTGCTAGAGTCCTTGGACTAGCGGACACAGATACGCAGTATTTT.

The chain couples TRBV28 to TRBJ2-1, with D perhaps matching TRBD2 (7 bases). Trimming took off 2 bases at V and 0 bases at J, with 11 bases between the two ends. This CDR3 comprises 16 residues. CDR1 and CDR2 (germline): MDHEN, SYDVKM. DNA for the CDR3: TGTGCCAGCAGTTTAGGGGGGGCAAGCTCCTACAATGAGCAGTTCTTC. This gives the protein CASSLGGASSYNEQFF.

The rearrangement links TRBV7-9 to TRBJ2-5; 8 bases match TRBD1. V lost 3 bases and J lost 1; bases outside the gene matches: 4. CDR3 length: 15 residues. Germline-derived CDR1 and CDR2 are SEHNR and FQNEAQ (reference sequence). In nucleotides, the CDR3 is TGTGCCAGCAGCTTCGGACAGGGTTTCCAAGAGACCCAGTACTTC. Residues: CASSFGQGFQETQYF.

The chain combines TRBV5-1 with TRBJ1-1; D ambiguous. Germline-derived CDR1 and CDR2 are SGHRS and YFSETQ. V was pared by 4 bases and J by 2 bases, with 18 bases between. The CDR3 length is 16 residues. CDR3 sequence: CASSPRPVQTNTEAFF. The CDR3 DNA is TGCGCCAGCAGCCCCCGACCGGTACAGACCAACACTGAAGCTTTCTTT. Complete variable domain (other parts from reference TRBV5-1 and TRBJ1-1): KAGVTQTPRYLIKTRGQQVTLSCSPISGHRSVSWYQQTPGQGLQFLFEYFSETQRNKGNFPGRFSGRQFSNSRSEMNVSTLELGDSALYLCASSPRPVQTNTEAFFGQGTRLTVV.

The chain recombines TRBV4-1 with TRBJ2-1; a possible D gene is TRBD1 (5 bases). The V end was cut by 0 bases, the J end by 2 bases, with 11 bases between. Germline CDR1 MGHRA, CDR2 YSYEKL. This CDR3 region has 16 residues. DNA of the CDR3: TGCGCCAGCAGCCAAGACCGGGCCAGGGCCTACAATGAGCAGTTCTTC. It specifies CASSQDRARAYNEQFF.

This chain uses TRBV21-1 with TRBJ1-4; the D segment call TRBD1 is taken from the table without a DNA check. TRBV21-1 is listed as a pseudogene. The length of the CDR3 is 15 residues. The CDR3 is CAGSFRDSYNEKLFF. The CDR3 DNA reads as TGTGCCGGCAGCTTCCGGGACAGCTATAATGAAAAACTGTTTTTT.

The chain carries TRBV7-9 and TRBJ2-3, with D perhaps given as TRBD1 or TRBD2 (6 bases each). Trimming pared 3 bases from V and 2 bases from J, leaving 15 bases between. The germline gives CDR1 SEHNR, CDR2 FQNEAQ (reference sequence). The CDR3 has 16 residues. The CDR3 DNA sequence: TGTGCCAGCAGCTTGGGAACGGGGGCCTACACAGATACGCAGTATTTT. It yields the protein CASSLGTGAYTDTQYF.

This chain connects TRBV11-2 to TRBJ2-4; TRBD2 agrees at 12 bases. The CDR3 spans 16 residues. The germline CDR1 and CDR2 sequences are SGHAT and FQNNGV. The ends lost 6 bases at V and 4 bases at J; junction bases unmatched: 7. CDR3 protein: CASRPTSGGNKNIQYF. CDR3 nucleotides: TGTGCCAGCAGGCCTACTAGCGGGGGGAATAAAAACATTCAGTACTTC. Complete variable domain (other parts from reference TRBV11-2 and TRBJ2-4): EAGVAQSPRYKIIEKRQSVAFWCNPISGHATLYWYQQILGQGPKLLIQFQNNGVVDDSQLPKDRFSAERLKGVDSTLKIQPAKLEDSAVYLCASRPTSGGNKNIQYFGAGTRLSVL.

CDR3 sequence (DNA): TGCAGCGTAGAGGGGGGTACCTACAATGAGCAGTTCTTC. This translates into CSVEGGTYNEQFF. V usage is TRBV29-1 and J usage is TRBJ2-1; tentatively, D is TRBD1 or TRBD2 (6 bases each). Trimming stripped 6 bases from V and 2 bases from J, with 11 bases between. Looked up from germline, CDR1 is SQVTM and CDR2 is ANQGSEA. This CDR3 is built from 13 residues.

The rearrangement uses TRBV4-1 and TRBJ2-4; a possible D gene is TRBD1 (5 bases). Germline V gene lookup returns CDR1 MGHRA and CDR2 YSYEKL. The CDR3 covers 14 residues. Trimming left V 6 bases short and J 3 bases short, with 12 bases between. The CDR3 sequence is CASSDLGVKNIQYF. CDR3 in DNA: TGCGCCAGCAGTGACTTAGGGGTCAAAAACATTCAGTACTTC.

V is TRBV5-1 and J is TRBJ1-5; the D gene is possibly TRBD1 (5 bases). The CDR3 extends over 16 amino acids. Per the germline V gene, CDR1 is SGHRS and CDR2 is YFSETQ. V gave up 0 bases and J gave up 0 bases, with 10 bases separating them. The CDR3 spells CASSLAPGGSNQPQHF. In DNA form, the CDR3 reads TGCGCCAGCAGCTTGGCCCCTGGGGGTAGCAATCAGCCCCAGCATTTT.

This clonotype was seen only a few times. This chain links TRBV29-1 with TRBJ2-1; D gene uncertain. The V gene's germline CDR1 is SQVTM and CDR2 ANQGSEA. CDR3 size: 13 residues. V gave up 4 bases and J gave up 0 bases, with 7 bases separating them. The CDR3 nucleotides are TGCAGCGTTGCTCCGAGCTCCTACAATGAGCAGTTCTTC. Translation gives CSVAPSSYNEQFF.

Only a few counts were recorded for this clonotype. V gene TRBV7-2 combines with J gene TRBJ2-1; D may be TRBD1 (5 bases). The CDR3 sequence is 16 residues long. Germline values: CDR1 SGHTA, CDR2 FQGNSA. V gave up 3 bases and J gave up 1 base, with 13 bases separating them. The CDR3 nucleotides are TGTGCCAGCAGCTTCGTTTGGGGCGGATCCTACAATGAGCAGTTCTTC. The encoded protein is CASSFVWGGSYNEQFF.

CDR3 region: CSARDQGSSYEQYF. CDR3 coding DNA: TGCAGTGCTAGAGATCAGGGGAGCTCCTACGAGCAGTACTTC. The chain joins TRBV20-1 to TRBJ2-7; maybe TRBD1 (6 bases). The length of the CDR3 is 14 residues. Germline values: CDR1 DFQATT, CDR2 SNEGSKA (reference sequence). The germline V and J ends were trimmed by 0 bases and 0 bases, with 9 bases remaining between them.

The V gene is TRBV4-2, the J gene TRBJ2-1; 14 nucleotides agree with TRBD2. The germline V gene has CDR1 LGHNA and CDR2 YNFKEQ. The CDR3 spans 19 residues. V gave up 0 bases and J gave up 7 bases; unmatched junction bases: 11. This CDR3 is CASSQDLRGLAGARNEQFF. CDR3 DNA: TGTGCCAGCAGCCAAGATCTAAGGGGACTAGCGGGGGCCAGAAATGAGCAGTTCTTC.

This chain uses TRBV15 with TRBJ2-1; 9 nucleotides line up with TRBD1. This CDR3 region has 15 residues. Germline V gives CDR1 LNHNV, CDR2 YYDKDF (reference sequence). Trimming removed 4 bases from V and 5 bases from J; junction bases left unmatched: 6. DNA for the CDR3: TGTGCCACCAGCACGGGACAGGGAGGTCACAATGAGCAGTTCTTC. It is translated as CATSTGQGGHNEQFF.

CDR3 DNA: TGTGCCAGCAGTAAACTTGGGACTAGAAAGGTCCAAGAGACCCAGTACTTC. It is translated as CASSKLGTRKVQETQYF. The chain has TRBV2 and TRBJ2-5; TRBD2 agrees at 8 bases. Trimming removed 5 bases from V and 1 base from J; junction bases left unmatched: 12. The length of the CDR3 is 17 residues. Germline V gives CDR1 SNHLY, CDR2 FYNNEI.

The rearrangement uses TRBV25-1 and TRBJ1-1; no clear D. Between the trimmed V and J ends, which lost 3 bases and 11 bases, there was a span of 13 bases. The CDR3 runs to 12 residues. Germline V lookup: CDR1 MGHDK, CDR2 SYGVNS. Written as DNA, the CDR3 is TGTGCCAGCAGTGATGTTAGGAGGAGGGCTTTCTTT. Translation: CASSDVRRRAFF.

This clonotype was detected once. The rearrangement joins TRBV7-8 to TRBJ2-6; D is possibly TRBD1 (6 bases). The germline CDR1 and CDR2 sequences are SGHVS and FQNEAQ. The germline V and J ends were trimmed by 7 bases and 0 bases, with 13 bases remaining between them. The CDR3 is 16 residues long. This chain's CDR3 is CASTRDTPSGANVLTF. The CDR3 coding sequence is TGTGCCAGCACACGGGACACCCCCTCTGGGGCCAACGTCCTGACTTTC.

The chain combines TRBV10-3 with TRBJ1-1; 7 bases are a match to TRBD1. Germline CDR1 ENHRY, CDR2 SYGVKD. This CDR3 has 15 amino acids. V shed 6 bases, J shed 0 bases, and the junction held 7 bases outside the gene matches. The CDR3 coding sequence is TGTGCCATCAGGGATAGACAGGGAATGAACACTGAAGCTTTCTTT. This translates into CAIRDRQGMNTEAFF.

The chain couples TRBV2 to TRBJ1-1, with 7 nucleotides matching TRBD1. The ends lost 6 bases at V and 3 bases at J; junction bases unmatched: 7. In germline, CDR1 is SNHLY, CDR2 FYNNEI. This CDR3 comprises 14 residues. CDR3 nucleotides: TGTGCCAGCAGGGTGACAGGGTGGGACACTGAAGCTTTCTTT. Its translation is CASRVTGWDTEAFF.

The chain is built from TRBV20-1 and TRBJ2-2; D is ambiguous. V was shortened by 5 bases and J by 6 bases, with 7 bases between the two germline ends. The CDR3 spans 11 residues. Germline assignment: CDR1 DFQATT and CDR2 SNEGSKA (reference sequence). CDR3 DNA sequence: TGCAGTGCTTGGAGCGCCGGGGAGCTGTTTTTT. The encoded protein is CSAWSAGELFF.

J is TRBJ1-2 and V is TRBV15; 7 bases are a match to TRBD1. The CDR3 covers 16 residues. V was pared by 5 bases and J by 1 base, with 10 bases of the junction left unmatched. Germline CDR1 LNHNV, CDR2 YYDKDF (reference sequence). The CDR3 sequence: CATSGLGTDINYGYTF. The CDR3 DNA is TGTGCCACCAGCGGATTGGGGACAGATATTAACTATGGCTACACCTTC.

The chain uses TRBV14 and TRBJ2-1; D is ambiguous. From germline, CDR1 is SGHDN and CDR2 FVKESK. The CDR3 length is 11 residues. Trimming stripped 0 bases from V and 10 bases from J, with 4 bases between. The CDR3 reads CASSQDGEQFF. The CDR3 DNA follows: TGTGCCAGCAGCCAAGATGGGGAGCAGTTCTTC.

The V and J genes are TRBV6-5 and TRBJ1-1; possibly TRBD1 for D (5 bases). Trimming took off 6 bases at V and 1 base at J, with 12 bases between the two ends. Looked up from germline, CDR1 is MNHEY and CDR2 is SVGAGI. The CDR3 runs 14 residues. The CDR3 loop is CASSTTDWNTEAFF. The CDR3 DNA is TGTGCCAGCAGCACGACAGACTGGAACACTGAAGCTTTCTTT.

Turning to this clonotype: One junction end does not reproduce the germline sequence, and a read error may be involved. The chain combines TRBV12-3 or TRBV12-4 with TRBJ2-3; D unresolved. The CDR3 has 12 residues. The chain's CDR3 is CPSRVRADTQYF. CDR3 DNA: TGCCCCAGCAGAGTGAGAGCAGATACGCAGTATTTT.

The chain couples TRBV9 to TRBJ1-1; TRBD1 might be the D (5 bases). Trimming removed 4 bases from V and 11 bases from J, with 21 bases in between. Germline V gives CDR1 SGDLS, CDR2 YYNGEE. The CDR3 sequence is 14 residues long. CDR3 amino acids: CASSPPHIGVRAFF. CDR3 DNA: TGTGCCAGCAGCCCCCCCCATATAGGGGTGCGGGCTTTCTTT.

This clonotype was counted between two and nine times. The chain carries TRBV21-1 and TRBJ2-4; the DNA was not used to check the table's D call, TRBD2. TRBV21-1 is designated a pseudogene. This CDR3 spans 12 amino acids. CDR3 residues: CAVKGPPNIQYF. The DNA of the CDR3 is TGTGCCGTCAAAGGGCCACCCAACATTCAGTACTTC.

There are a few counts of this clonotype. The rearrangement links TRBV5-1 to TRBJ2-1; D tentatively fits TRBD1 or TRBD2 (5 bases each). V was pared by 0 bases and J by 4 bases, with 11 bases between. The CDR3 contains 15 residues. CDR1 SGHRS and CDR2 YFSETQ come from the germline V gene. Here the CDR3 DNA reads TGCGCCAGCAGCTTGGAGGGGACGGTATACAATGAGCAGTTCTTC. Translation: CASSLEGTVYNEQFF.

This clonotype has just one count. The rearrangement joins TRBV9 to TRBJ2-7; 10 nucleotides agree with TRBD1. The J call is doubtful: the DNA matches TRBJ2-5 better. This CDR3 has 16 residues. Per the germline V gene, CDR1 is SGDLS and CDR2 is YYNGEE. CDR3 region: CASSERDRGRQETQYF. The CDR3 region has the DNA TGTGCCAGCAGCGAGAGGGACAGGGGACGTCAAGAGACCCAGTACTTC.

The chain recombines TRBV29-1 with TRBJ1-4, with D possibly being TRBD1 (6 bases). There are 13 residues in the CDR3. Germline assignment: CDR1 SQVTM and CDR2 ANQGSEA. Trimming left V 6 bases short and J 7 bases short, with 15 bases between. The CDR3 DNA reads TGCAGCGTCGGGCAGGGGCTAGGTGAAAAACTGTTTTTT. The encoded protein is CSVGQGLGEKLFF.

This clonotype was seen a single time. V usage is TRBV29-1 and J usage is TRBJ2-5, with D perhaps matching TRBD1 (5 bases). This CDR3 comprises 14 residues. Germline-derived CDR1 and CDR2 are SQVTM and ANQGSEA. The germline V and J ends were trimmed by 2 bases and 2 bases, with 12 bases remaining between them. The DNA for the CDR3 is TGCAGCGTTGAATCCCAGCAGGGTCAAGAGACCCAGTACTTC. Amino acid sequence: CSVESQQGQETQYF.